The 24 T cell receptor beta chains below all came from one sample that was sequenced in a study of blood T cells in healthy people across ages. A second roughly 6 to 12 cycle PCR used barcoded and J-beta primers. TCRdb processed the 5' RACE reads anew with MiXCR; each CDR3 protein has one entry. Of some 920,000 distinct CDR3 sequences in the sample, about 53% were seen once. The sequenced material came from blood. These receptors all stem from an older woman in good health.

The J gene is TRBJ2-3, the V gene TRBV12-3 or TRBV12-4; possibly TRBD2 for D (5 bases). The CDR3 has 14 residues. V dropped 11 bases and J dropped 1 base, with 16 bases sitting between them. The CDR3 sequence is CAGIKGLGTDTQYF. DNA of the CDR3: TGTGCCGGCATTAAAGGACTCGGCACAGATACGCAGTATTTT.

The CDR3 DNA is TGCGCCAGCAGCCAAACCCTAGCGGGAGGGCCGGCCTACGAGCAGTACTTC. Translation: CASSQTLAGGPAYEQYF. This rearrangement joins TRBV4-3 to TRBJ2-4; the match to TRBD2 covers 12 bases. The end of the DNA fits TRBJ2-7 better, so the J call may be wrong. Germline CDR1 LGHNA, CDR2 YSLEER. The CDR3 runs to 17 residues.

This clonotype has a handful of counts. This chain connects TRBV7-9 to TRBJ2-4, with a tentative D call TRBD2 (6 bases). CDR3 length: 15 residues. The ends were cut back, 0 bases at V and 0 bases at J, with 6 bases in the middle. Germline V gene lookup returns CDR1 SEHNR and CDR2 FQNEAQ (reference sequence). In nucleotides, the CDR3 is TGTGCCAGCAGCTTAGCCGGGAGAGCCAAAAACATTCAGTACTTC. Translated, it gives CASSLAGRAKNIQYF.

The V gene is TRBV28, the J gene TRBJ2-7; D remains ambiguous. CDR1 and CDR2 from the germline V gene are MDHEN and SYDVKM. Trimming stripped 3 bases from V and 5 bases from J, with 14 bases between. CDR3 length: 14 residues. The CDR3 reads CASSFGSVYNEQYF. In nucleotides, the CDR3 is TGTGCCAGCAGTTTTGGGTCGGTCTATAACGAGCAGTACTTC.

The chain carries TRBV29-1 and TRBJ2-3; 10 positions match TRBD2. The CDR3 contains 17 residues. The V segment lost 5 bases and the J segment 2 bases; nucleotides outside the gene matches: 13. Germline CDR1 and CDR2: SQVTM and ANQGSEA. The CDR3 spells CSVTGLAERGPTDTQYF. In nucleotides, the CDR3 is TGCAGCGTTACCGGACTAGCGGAAAGGGGGCCCACAGATACGCAGTATTTT.

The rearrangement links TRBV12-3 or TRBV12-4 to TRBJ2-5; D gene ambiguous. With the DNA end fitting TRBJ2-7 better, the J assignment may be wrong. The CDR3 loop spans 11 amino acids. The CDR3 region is CASSARGEQYF. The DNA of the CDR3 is TGTGCCAGCAGTGCCCGTGGCGAGCAGTACTTC.

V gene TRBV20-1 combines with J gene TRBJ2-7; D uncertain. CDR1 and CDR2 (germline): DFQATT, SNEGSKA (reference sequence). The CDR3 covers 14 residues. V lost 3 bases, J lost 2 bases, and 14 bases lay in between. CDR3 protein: CSASLGKFPYEQYF. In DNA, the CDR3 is TGCAGTGCTAGTCTGGGGAAATTTCCCTACGAGCAGTACTTC.

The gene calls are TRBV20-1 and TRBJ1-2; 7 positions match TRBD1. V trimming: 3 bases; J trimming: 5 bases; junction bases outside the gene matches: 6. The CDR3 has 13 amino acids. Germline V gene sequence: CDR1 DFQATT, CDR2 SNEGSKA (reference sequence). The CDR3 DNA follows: TGCAGTGCTAGCGAAAGGGACAGTTATGGCTACACCTTC. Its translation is CSASERDSYGYTF.

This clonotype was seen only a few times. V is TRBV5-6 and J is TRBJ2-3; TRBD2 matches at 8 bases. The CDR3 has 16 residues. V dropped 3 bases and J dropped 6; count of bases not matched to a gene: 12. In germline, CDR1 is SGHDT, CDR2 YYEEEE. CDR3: CASSSLLSGSRDTQYF. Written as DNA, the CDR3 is TGTGCCAGCAGCTCCCTACTGAGCGGGAGCAGGGATACGCAGTATTTT.

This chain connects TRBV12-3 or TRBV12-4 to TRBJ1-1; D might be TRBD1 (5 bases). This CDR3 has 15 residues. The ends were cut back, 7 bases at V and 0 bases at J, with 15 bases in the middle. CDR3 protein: CASNQDGGLNTEAFF. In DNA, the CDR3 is TGTGCCAGCAACCAGGACGGGGGACTGAACACTGAAGCTTTCTTT.

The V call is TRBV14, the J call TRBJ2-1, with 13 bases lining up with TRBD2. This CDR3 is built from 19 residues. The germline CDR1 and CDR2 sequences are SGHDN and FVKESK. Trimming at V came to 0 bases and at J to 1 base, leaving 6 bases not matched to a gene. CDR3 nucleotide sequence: TGTGCCAGCAGCCAAGATCGGACTAGCGGGGGAAAATCCTACAATGAGCAGTTCTTC. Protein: CASSQDRTSGGKSYNEQFF.

The CDR3 sequence: CASSLVRDRGEKLFF. CDR3 DNA: TGTGCCAGCAGCTTGGTTCGGGACAGGGGTGAAAAACTGTTTTTT. The J gene is TRBJ1-4, the V gene TRBV5-5, with 10 bases identical to TRBD1. The CDR3 is made up of 15 amino acids. V lost 0 bases to trimming and J lost 7 bases; unmatched junction nucleotides: 3. Germline V CDR1 and CDR2: SGHKS, YYEKEE (reference sequence).

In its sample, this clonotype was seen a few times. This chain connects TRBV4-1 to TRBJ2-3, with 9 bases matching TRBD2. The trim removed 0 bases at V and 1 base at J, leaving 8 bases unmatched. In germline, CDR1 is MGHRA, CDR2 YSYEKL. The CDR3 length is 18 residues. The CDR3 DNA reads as TGCGCCAGCAGCCAAGAGGGATGGGCTAGCGGGGGCACAGATACGCAGTATTTT. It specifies CASSQEGWASGGTDTQYF.

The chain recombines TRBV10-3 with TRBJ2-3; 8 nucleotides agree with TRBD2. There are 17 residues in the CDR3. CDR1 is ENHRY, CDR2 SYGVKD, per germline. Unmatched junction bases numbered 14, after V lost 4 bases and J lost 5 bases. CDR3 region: CAISAVPGGPGGDTQYF. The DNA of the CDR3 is TGTGCCATCAGTGCTGTGCCGGGAGGGCCGGGGGGAGATACGCAGTATTTT.

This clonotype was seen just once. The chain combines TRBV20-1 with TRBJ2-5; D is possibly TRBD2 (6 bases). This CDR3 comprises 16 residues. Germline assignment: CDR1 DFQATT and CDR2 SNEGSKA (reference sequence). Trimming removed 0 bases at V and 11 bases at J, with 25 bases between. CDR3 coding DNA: TGCAGTGCTAGAGATCCGGTGACTAGACCGCGGGATGAGCAGTACTTC. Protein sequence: CSARDPVTRPRDEQYF.

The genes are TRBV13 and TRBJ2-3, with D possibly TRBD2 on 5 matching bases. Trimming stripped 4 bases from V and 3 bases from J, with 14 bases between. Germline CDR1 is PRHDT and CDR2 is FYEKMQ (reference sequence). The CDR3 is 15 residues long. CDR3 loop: CASSSPGITTDTQYF. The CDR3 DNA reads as TGTGCCAGCAGCTCCCCGGGAATTACGACAGATACGCAGTATTTT.

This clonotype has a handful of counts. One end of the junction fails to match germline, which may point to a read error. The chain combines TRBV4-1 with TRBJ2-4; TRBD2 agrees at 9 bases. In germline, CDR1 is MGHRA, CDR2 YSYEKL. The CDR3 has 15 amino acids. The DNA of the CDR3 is TGCGCCAGCAGCCAGATGGGACTAGCCCAAAACATTCAGTACTTC. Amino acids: CASSQMGLAQNIQYF.

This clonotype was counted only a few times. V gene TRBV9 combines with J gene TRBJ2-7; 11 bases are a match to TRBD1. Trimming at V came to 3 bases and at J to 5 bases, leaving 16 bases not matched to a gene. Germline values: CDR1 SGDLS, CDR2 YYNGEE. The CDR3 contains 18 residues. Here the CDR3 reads CASSATTTGTGGVNEQYF. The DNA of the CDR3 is TGTGCCAGCAGCGCTACCACAACCGGGACAGGGGGAGTCAACGAGCAGTACTTC. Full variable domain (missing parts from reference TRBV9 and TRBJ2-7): DSGVTQTPKHLITATGQRVTLRCSPRSGDLSVYWYQQSLDQGLQFLIQYYNGEERAKGNILERFSAQQFPDLHSELNLSSLELGDSALYFCASSATTTGTGGVNEQYFGPGTRLTVT.

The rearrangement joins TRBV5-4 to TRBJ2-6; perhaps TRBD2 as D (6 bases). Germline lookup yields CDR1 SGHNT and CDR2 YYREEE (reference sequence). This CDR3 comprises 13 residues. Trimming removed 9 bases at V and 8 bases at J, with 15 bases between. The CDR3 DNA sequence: TGTGCCACCAGTCGGAGGGAATCCAACGTCCTGACTTTC. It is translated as CATSRRESNVLTF.

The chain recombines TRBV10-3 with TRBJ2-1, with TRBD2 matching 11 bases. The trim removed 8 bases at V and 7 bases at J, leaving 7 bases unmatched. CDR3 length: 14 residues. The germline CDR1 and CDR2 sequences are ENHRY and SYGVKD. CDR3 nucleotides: TGTGCCATCTTCGCCGGGACTAGCGGAAATGAGCAGTTCTTC. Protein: CAIFAGTSGNEQFF.

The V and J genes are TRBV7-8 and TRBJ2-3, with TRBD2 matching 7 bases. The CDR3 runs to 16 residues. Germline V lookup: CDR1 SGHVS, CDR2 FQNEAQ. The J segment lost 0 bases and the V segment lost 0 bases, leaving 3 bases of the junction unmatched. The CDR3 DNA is TGTGCCAGCAGCTTAGCGGCTAGCGGAAGCACAGATACGCAGTATTTT. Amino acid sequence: CASSLAASGSTDTQYF. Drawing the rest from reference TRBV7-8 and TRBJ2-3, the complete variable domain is GAGVSQSPRYKVAKRGQDVALRCDPISGHVSLFWYQQALGQGPEFLTYFQNEAQLDKSGLPSDRFFAERPEGSVSTLKIQRTQQEDSAVYLCASSLAASGSTDTQYFGPGTRLTVL.

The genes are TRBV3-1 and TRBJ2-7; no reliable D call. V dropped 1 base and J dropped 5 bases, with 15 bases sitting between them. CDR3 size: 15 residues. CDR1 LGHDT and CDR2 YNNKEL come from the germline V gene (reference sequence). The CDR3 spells CASSQVSGFPDEQYF. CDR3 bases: TGTGCCAGCAGCCAAGTGTCCGGGTTCCCGGACGAGCAGTACTTC.

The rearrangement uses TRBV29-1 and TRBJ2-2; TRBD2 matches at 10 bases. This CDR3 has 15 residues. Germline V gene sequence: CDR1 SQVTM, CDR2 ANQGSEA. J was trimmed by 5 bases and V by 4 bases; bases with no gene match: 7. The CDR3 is CSVASGRLGTGELFF. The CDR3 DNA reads TGCAGCGTTGCTAGCGGGAGACTAGGGACCGGGGAGCTGTTTTTT.

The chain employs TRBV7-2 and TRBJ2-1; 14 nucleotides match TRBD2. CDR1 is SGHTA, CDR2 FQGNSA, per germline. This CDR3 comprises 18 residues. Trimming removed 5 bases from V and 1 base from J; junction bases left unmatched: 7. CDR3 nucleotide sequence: TGTGCCAGCAGCACCCCTTGGACTAGCGGGGGGTCCTACAATGAGCAGTTCTTC. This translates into CASSTPWTSGGSYNEQFF.